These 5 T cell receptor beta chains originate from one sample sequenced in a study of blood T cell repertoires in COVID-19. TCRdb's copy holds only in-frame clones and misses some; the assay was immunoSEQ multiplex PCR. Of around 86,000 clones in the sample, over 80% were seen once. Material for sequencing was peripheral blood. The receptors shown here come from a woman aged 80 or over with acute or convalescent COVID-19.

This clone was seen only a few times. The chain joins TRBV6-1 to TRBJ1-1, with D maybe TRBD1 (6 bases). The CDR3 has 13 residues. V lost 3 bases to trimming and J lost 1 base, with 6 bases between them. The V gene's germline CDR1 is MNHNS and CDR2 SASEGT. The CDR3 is CASSETGNTEAFF. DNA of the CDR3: TGTGCCAGCAGTGAGACAGGGAACACTGAAGCTTTCTTT.

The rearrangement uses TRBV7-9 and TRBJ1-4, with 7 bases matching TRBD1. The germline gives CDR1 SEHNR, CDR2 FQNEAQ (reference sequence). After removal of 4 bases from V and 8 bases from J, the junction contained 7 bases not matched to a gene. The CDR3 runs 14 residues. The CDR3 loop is CASSYRGPGEKLFF. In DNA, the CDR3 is TGTGCCAGCAGCTACAGGGGACCCGGAGAAAAACTGTTTTTT.

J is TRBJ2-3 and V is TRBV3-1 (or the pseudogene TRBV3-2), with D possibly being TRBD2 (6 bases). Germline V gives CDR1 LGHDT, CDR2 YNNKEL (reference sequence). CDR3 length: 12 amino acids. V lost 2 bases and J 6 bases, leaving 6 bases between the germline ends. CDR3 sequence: CASSQLADTQYF. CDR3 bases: TGTGCCAGCAGCCAACTAGCGGATACGCAGTATTTT.

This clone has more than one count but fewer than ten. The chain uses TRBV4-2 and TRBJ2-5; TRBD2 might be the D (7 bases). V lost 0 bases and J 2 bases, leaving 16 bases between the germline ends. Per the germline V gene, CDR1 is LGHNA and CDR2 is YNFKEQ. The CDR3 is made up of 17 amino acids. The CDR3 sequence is CASSQDEREGGQETQYF. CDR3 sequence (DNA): TGTGCCAGCAGCCAAGATGAGAGGGAGGGGGGTCAAGAGACCCAGTACTTC.

The CDR3 here is CASSRLEYGYTF. The CDR3 nucleotides are TGTGCCAGTAGTCGACTGGAGTATGGCTACACCTTC. This chain joins TRBV19 and TRBJ1-2; the D is unclear. Germline V lookup: CDR1 LNHDA, CDR2 SQIVND (reference sequence). V lost 5 bases and J lost 5, with 9 bases in between. The length of the CDR3 is 12 residues.